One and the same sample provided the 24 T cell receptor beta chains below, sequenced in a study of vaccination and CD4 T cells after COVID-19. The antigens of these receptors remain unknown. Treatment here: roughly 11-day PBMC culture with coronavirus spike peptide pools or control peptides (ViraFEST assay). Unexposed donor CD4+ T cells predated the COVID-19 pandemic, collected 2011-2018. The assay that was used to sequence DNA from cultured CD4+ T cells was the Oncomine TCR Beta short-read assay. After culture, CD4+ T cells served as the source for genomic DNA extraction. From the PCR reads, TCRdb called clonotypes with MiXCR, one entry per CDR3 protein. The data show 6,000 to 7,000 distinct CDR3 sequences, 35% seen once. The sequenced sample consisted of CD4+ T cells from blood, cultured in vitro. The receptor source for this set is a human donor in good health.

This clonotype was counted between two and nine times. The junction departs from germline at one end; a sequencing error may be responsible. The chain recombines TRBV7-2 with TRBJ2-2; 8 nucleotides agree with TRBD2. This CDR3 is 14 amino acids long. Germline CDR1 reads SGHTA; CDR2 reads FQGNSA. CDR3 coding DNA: TGTGCCAGCAGCCTAGCGGGCTTGGGCGGGGAGCTGTTTTTT. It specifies CASSLAGLGGELFF.

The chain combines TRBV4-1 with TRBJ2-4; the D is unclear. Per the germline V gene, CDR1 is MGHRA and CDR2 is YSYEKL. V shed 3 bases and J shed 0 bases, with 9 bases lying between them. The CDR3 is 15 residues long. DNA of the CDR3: TGCGCCAGCAGCCATGGGATTTTAGCCAAAAACATTCAGTACTTC. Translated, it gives CASSHGILAKNIQYF.

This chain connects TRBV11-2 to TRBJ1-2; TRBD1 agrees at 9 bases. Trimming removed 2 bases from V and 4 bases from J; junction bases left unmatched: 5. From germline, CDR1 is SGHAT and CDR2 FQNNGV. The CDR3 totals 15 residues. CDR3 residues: CASSLPRGQGYGYTF. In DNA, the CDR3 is TGTGCCAGCAGCTTACCTAGGGGACAGGGCTATGGCTACACCTTC.

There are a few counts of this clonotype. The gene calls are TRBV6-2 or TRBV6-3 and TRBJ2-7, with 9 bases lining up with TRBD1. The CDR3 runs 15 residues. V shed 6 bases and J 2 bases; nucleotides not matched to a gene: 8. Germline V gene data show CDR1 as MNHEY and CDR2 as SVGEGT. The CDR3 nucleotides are TGTGCCAGCAGCGCCACCGGGGACAGGGCCTACGAGCAGTACTTC. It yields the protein CASSATGDRAYEQYF.

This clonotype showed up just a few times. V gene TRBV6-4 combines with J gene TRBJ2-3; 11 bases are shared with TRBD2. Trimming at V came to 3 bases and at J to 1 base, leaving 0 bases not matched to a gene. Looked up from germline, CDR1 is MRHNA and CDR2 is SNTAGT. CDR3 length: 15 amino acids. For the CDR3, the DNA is TGTGCCAGCAGTGAGACTAGCGGGGGCACAGATACGCAGTATTTT. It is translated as CASSETSGGTDTQYF.

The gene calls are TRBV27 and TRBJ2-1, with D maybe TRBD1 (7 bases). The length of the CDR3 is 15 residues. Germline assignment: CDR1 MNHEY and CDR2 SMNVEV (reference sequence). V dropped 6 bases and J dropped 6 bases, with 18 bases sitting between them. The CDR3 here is CASSHRGRAGNEQFF. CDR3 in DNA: TGTGCCAGCAGCCATAGGGGGCGAGCGGGCAATGAGCAGTTCTTC.

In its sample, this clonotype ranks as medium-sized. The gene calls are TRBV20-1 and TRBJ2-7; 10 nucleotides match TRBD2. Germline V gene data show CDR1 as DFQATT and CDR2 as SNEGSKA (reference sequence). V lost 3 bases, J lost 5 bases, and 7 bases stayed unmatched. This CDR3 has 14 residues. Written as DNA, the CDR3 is TGCAGTGCTAGCGTCGGGCTAGCGGGAGACGAGCAGTACTTC. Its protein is CSASVGLAGDEQYF.

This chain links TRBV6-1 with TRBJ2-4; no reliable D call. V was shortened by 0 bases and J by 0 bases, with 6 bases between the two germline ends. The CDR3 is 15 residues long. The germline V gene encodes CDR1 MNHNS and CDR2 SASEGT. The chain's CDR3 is CASSEAAIAKNIQYF. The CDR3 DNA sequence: TGTGCCAGCAGTGAAGCGGCCATAGCCAAAAACATTCAGTACTTC.

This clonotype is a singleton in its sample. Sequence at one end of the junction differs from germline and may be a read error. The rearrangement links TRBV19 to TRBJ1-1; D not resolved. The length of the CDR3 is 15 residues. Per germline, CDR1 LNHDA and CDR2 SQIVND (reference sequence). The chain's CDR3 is CTSSPPGLGGTEAFF. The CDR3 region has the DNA TGTACCAGTAGTCCCCCCGGCCTCGGCGGGACTGAAGCTTTCTTT.

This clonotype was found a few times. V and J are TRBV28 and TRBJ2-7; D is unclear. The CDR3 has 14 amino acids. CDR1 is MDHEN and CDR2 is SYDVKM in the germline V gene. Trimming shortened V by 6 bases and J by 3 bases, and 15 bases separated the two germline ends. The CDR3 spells CASRPNGRSYEQYF. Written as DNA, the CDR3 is TGTGCCAGCAGACCCAACGGGCGGAGCTACGAGCAGTACTTC.

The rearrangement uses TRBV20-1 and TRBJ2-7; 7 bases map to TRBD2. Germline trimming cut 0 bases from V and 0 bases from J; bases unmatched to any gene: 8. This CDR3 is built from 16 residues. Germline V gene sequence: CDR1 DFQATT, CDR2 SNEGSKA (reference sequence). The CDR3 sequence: CSARDPSGTSSYEQYF. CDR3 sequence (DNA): TGCAGTGCTAGAGATCCGAGCGGGACCAGCTCCTACGAGCAGTACTTC.

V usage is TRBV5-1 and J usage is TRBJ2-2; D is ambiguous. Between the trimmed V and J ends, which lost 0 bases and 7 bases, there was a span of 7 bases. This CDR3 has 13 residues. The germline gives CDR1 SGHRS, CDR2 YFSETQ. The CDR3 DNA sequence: TGCGCCAGCAGCTTGGTCTCGGGCGGGGAGCTGTTTTTT. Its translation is CASSLVSGGELFF.

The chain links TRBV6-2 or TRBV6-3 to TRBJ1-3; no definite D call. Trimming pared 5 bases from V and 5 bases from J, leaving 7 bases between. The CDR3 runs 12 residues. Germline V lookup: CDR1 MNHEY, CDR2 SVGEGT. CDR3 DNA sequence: TGTGCCAGCAGTCTGGACCGAAACACCATATATTTT. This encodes CASSLDRNTIYF.

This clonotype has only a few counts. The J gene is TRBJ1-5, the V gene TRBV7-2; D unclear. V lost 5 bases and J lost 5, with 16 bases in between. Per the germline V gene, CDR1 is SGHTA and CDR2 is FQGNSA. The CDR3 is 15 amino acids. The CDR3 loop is CASSQQASPDQPQHF. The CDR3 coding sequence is TGTGCCAGCAGCCAGCAGGCTTCTCCGGATCAGCCCCAGCATTTT.

The CDR3 reads CASSLAGGLAGELFF. In nucleotides, the CDR3 is TGTGCCAGCAGTTTAGCAGGGGGCCTAGCCGGGGAGCTGTTTTTT. This chain connects TRBV28 to TRBJ2-2; 8 positions match TRBD1. The V and J ends lost 2 bases and 6 bases, in that order; junction bases with no gene match: 5. Per germline, CDR1 MDHEN and CDR2 SYDVKM. The CDR3 has 15 residues.

The CDR3 loop is CASSTSPGQGNTEAFF. CDR3 nucleotide sequence: TGTGCCAGCAGTACCTCCCCGGGACAGGGGAACACTGAAGCTTTCTTT. The chain links TRBV6-1 to TRBJ1-1; 9 nucleotides match TRBD1. CDR1 and CDR2 (germline): MNHNS, SASEGT. The V gene end was trimmed by 5 bases and the J gene end by 1 base; junction bases not matched to a gene: 8. This CDR3 spans 16 amino acids.

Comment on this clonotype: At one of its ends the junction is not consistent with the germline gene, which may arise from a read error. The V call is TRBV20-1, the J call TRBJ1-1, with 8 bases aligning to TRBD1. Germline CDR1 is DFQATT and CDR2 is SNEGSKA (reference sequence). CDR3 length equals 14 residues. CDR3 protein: CSASGTGWNTGAFF. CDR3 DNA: TGCAGTGCCTCCGGGACAGGTTGGAACACTGGAGCTTTCTTT.

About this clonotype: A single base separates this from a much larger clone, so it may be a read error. CDR3 residues: CAGTIDSWSNQPQHF. As DNA, the CDR3 is TGTGCCGGCACCATCGACAGTTGGAGCAATCAGCCCCAGCATTTT. This chain uses TRBV7-8 with TRBJ1-5, with D possibly being TRBD1 (5 bases). Per germline, CDR1 SGHVS and CDR2 FQNEAQ. The CDR3 sequence is 15 residues long. Trimming took off 11 bases at V and 1 base at J, with 18 bases between the two ends.

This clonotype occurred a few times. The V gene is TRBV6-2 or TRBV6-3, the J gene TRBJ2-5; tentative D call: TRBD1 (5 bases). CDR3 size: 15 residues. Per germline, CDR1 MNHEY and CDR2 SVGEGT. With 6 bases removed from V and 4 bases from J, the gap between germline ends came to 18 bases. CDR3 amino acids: CASSSDVRVGETQYF. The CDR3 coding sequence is TGTGCCAGCAGCTCCGACGTCAGGGTGGGAGAGACCCAGTACTTC.

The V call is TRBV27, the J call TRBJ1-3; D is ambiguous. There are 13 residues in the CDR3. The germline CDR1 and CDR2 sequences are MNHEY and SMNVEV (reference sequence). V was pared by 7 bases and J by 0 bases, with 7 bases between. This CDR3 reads CASKYTSGNTIYF. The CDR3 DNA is TGTGCCAGCAAATACACCTCTGGAAACACCATATATTTT.

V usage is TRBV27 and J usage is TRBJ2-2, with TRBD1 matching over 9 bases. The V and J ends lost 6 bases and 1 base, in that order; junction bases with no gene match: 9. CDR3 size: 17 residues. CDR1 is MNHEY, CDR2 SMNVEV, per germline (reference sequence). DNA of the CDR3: TGTGCCAGCAGCGCTAACCCGGGACAGGGGAACACCGGGGAGCTGTTTTTT. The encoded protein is CASSANPGQGNTGELFF.

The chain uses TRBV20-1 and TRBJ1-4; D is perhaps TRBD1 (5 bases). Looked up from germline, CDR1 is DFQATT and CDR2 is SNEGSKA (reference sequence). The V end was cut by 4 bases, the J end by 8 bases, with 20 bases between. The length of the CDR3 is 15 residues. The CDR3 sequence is CSATQFQGRSEKLFF. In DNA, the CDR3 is TGCAGTGCTACCCAATTTCAGGGAAGAAGCGAAAAACTGTTTTTT.

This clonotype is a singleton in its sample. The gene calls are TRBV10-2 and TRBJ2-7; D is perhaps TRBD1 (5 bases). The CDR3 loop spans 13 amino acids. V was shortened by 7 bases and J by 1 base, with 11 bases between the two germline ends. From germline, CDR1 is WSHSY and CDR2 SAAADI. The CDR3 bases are TGCGCCAGCACGTCCGACAGATCCTACGAGCAGTACTTC. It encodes CASTSDRSYEQYF.

CDR3 DNA sequence: TGTGCCAGCAGTTTAAGGGGGACAGGGGGTTTTAATTCACCCCTCCACTTT. This encodes CASSLRGTGGFNSPLHF. The chain joins TRBV27 to TRBJ1-6, with 11 bases aligning to TRBD1. V was clipped by 2 bases and J by 6 bases; unmatched bases: 6. The CDR3 is 17 residues long. The germline CDR1 and CDR2 sequences are MNHEY and SMNVEV (reference sequence).